Below, one T cell receptor (beta chain) is given with its context. Its antigen is still unknown. The data belong to a study of CXCR3-negative and CXCR3-positive naive CD8 T cells. Study conclusions and caveats: The TRBV-TRBJ usage of naive CXCR3-negative and CXCR3-positive cells was similar, but that of memory cells differed.

CDR1 SGHKS and CDR2 YYEKEE come from the germline V gene (reference sequence). This CDR3 contains 13 residues. Each TRB cDNA library was prepared by 5' RACE (with UMI labels). No DNA is given; TCRdb re-called the 5' RACE reads and lists each CDR3 protein once. The sample includes 70,000 to 100,000 distinct CDR3 sequences. This chain joins TRBV5-5 and TRBJ2-7; TCRdb picks TRBD1, but there is no DNA to check that call. The sample was naive CXCR3- CD8+ T cells from blood. Subset in this sample: CD45RO-CCR7+CD27+CD95- naive CD8+ T cells lacking CXCR3 (TNR3-). The receptor comes from a human donor in good health. Some clones in this sample may be carry-over from other donors' samples. The CDR3: CASSLGDRYEQYF.